This note documents a single TCR beta chain sequence. No antigen is known for it. The sample originates from a study of PD-L1 blockade in urothelial cancer. Study as a whole: Investigators checked blood 3 weeks (second dose) and 6 weeks after treatment start. Study findings and constraints: Below-median TCR clonality that was measured in pretreatment blood predicted better survival.

Time point here: pretreatment peripheral blood. Each patient gave between 1 and 8 samples of peripheral blood mononuclear cells, which were collected pretreatment and during treatment. Sequencing used immunoSEQ multiplex PCR; TCRdb keeps in-frame clones, though not all of them. The repertoire includes under 70,000 clones, roughly four fifths of them detected once, and 1.6% sits in the top ten. Germline V gene sequence: CDR1 DFQATT, CDR2 SNEGSKA (reference sequence). Trimming removed 5 bases at V and 3 bases at J, with 8 bases between. CDR3 length equals 11 residues. The sequenced sample was PBMCs, obtained around atezolizumab (anti-PD-L1) treatment. The chain joins TRBV20-1 to TRBJ2-7; D is perhaps TRBD2 (5 bases). The clonotype originates from a man aged 70-80 years with urothelial cancer. CDR3 DNA sequence: TGCAGTGCTTCCAGCGGCTACGAGCAGTACTTC. Protein product: CSASSGYEQYF.